These 17 T cell receptor beta chains originate from one sample sequenced in a study of blood T cells in healthy people across ages. Primed by a sample-barcoded 5' primer and a J-beta primer mix, a second PCR proceeded for roughly 7 to 12 cycles. TCRdb called the 5' RACE reads again in MiXCR, with one record for every CDR3 protein. The profile shows about 1,600,000 distinct CDR3 sequences, about 40% of them singletons. Sample: blood. All receptors derive from a woman aged 18-30 years in good health.

CDR3 DNA sequence: TGTGCCAGCAGCGTAGCTATAGCGGGGGGACTCTCGGATACGCAGTATTTT. It encodes CASSVAIAGGLSDTQYF. The chain recombines TRBV9 with TRBJ2-3; 10 bases line up with TRBD2. The CDR3 sequence is 17 residues long. The germline gives CDR1 SGDLS, CDR2 YYNGEE. Trimming cost V 0 bases and J 6 bases; bases outside gene matches: 10.

This clonotype occurred a few times. CDR3 bases: TGTGCCAGCAGCCCTCGGGAGGCCCCCTCCTACGAGCAGTACTTC. The encoded protein is CASSPREAPSYEQYF. The J gene is TRBJ2-7, the V gene TRBV4-2; TRBD2 matches 7 bases. The V and J ends lost 4 bases and 0 bases, in that order; junction bases with no gene match: 6. The CDR3 runs to 15 residues. Germline V gives CDR1 LGHNA, CDR2 YNFKEQ.

This clonotype was observed many times. The chain carries TRBV7-2 and TRBJ2-7; D remains ambiguous. The CDR3 runs to 12 residues. V lost 4 bases and J 2 bases, leaving 6 bases between the germline ends. Looked up from germline, CDR1 is SGHTA and CDR2 is FQGNSA. DNA of the CDR3: TGTGCCAGCAGCTCGATTCCCTACGAGCAGTACTTC. Its translation: CASSSIPYEQYF. Looking up the rest from reference TRBV7-2 and TRBJ2-7 gives the full variable domain: GAGVSQSPSNKVTEKGKDVELRCDPISGHTALYWYRQSLGQGLEFLIYFQGNSAPDKSGLPSDRFSAERTGGSVSTLTIQRTQQEDSAVYLCASSSIPYEQYFGPGTRLTVT.

The chain carries TRBV6-5 and TRBJ2-1; D possibly matches TRBD1 or TRBD2 (5 bases each). Trimming pared 0 bases from V and 7 bases from J, leaving 22 bases between. This CDR3 is 18 amino acids long. Germline V CDR1 and CDR2: MNHEY, SVGAGI. The DNA for the CDR3 is TGTGCCAGCAGTTACTCGGTAGAAGTAGTGGGGGAGTGGAATGAGCAGTTCTTC. Protein sequence: CASSYSVEVVGEWNEQFF.

A note on this clonotype: One end of the junction varies from germline; a read error may be responsible. The CDR3 coding sequence is TGTGCCTGCAGCTCCACCGAGGGCGGTAGAGGCCGGCAGTTCTTC. Encoded protein: CACSSTEGGRGRQFF. The V and J genes are TRBV11-2 and TRBJ2-1; the D gene is possibly TRBD2 (5 bases). CDR1 is SGHAT and CDR2 is FQNNGV in the germline V gene. This CDR3 has 15 residues.

The sample holds a few counts of this clonotype. This sequence joins TRBV3-1 and TRBJ2-3; 7 bases fit TRBD1. The CDR3 loop spans 16 amino acids. Looked up from germline, CDR1 is LGHDT and CDR2 is YNNKEL (reference sequence). Germline trimming cut 0 bases from V and 3 bases from J; bases unmatched to any gene: 6. The CDR3 DNA is TGTGCCAGCAGCCAAGATCAGGGGGTCGAGACAGATACGCAGTATTTT. Translated, it gives CASSQDQGVETDTQYF.

This rearrangement joins TRBV7-8 to TRBJ2-7; D is perhaps TRBD1 (6 bases). CDR1 and CDR2 from the germline V gene are SGHVS and FQNEAQ. The germline V and J ends were trimmed by 5 bases and 7 bases, with 18 bases remaining between them. This CDR3 has 14 amino acids. The DNA for the CDR3 is TGTGCCAGCAGCCCGGGGACAAAGGGGCTGGAGCAGTACTTC. This gives the protein CASSPGTKGLEQYF.

This clonotype was found once. V and J are TRBV24-1 and TRBJ2-3; 9 nucleotides match TRBD1. The CDR3 loop spans 17 amino acids. Trimming removed 3 bases from V and 4 bases from J; junction bases left unmatched: 10. Germline V gives CDR1 KGHDR, CDR2 SFDVKD. CDR3 loop: CATSDPRTGVLADTQYF. The CDR3 DNA reads TGTGCCACCAGTGATCCCCGGACAGGGGTATTAGCAGATACGCAGTATTTT.

Concerning this clonotype itself: A junction end diverges from the germline sequence, so it may reflect a read error. The chain has TRBV27 and TRBJ1-1; D is unclear. The V gene's germline CDR1 is MNHEY and CDR2 SMNVEV (reference sequence). The CDR3 has 14 residues. The CDR3 nucleotides are TGTGCCAGTAGTTTCGCAGTACGAGACACTGAAGCTTTCTTT. Translating it yields CASSFAVRDTEAFF.

The chain joins TRBV12-5 to TRBJ2-3; tentative D call: TRBD1 (6 bases). V shed 6 bases and J shed 2 bases, with 12 bases lying between them. CDR3 length: 14 amino acids. Looked up from germline, CDR1 is LGHNT and CDR2 is FRNRAP. The CDR3 DNA follows: TGTGCTAGTGGCACGGGACACAACACAGATACGCAGTATTTT. Residues: CASGTGHNTDTQYF.

This clonotype was picked up a small number of times. The J gene is TRBJ1-1, the V gene TRBV5-1; the D is unclear. Germline CDR1 reads SGHRS; CDR2 reads YFSETQ. Between the trimmed V and J ends, which lost 0 bases and 4 bases, there was a span of 10 bases. This CDR3 has 14 residues. CDR3 nucleotides: TGCGCCAGCAGCTTGGGCGGCCAGTTCACTGAAGCTTTCTTT. It yields the protein CASSLGGQFTEAFF. The complete variable domain, with remaining parts taken from reference TRBV5-1 and TRBJ1-1, reads KAGVTQTPRYLIKTRGQQVTLSCSPISGHRSVSWYQQTPGQGLQFLFEYFSETQRNKGNFPGRFSGRQFSNSRSEMNVSTLELGDSALYLCASSLGGQFTEAFFGQGTRLTVV.

The chain recombines TRBV6-6 with TRBJ2-1; the D gene is possibly TRBD2 (5 bases). The length of the CDR3 is 15 residues. V lost 8 bases and J 4 bases, leaving 18 bases between the germline ends. The V gene's germline CDR1 is MNHNY and CDR2 SVGAGI (reference sequence). Written as DNA, the CDR3 is TGTGCCAGCGGTTCGGTCAAAGGAGGATACAATGAGCAGTTCTTC. Translating gives CASGSVKGGYNEQFF.

This clonotype was detected a few times. This chain uses TRBV29-1 with TRBJ2-2; D is possibly TRBD1 or TRBD2 (5 bases each). V was clipped by 4 bases and J by 1 base, with 7 bases between them. The CDR3 extends over 13 amino acids. CDR1 is SQVTM, CDR2 ANQGSEA, per germline. CDR3 sequence (DNA): TGCAGCGTTGTGGGGGAGAACACCGGGGAGCTGTTTTTT. This encodes CSVVGENTGELFF.

There are a few counts of this clonotype. This chain links TRBV6-2 or TRBV6-3 with TRBJ2-1, with 7 bases that match TRBD2. The CDR3 contains 14 residues. The J segment lost 2 bases and the V segment lost 5 bases, leaving 3 bases of the junction unmatched. Per germline, CDR1 MNHEY and CDR2 SVGEGT. CDR3 residues: CASSMGLTYNEQFF. The CDR3 DNA sequence: TGTGCCAGCAGTATGGGACTAACCTACAATGAGCAGTTCTTC.

The rearrangement uses TRBV2 and TRBJ1-5, with D perhaps TRBD1 (6 bases). This CDR3 comprises 14 residues. V lost 4 bases and J lost 3, with 10 bases in between. The germline V gene encodes CDR1 SNHLY and CDR2 FYNNEI. CDR3 nucleotide sequence: TGTGCCAGCAGTGCACCGGGACACAATCAGCCCCAGCATTTT. Its protein product is CASSAPGHNQPQHF.

In this sample, this clonotype turned up a few times. The chain couples TRBV6-2 or TRBV6-3 to TRBJ1-5; D remains unclear. V dropped 6 bases and J dropped 1 base, with 10 bases sitting between them. This CDR3 comprises 14 residues. CDR1 and CDR2 (germline): MNHEY, SVGEGT. CDR3: CASSRRQSNQPQHF. As DNA, the CDR3 is TGTGCCAGCAGCCGACGGCAGAGCAATCAGCCCCAGCATTTT.

Notes on this clonotype: This may be a read error, as it is one base from a much larger clone. CDR3 nucleotide sequence: TGTGCCAGCTCACCACCGGGACACTCCTACGAGCAGTACTTC. Translation: CASSPPGHSYEQYF. The V and J genes are TRBV18 and TRBJ2-7, with TRBD1 as a possible D gene (6 bases). Trimming removed 0 bases at V and 0 bases at J, with 6 bases between. Germline CDR1 and CDR2: KGHSH and LQKENI. The CDR3 spans 14 residues.